The clone carrying this T cell receptor (beta chain) has just a few counts. Its antigen is unknown. Specified time point: patch test 1, 2 weeks after DPC sensitization. This sample's treatment: therapeutic diphenylcyclopropenone sensitization with weekly scalp DPC. Trimming left V 0 bases short and J 2 bases short, with 14 bases between. From germline, CDR1 is MNHEY and CDR2 SVGAGI. This CDR3 is built from 16 residues. This entry belongs to a study of human T cells and chemical hapten exposure. General study points: PT1 expanded TCR numbers rose with patch test score.

TCRdb re-analysed the RACE reads in MiXCR, keeping a single row per CDR3 protein. This sample has 340,000 or so distinct CDR3 sequences, with around 6.9% found just once. The sequence came from a woman aged 18-29 years with alopecia areata. Some clones in this sample may be carry-over from other donors' samples. The chain uses TRBV6-5 and TRBJ2-7; D might be TRBD2 (6 bases). Here the sequenced sample was whole blood, taken in connection with sensitization to the hapten diphenylcyclopropenone (DPC). This chain's CDR3 is CASSYSGEAGTYEQYF. The DNA of the CDR3 is TGTGCCAGCAGTTACTCGGGGGAGGCAGGGACCTACGAGCAGTACTTC.